This TCR beta chain derives from a study of T cells in Graves' hyperthyroidism and ophthalmopathy. Study-wide context: Peripheral blood was acquired at first diagnosis, ahead of any therapy whatsoever.

This CDR3 has 12 residues. CDR1 is DFQATT, CDR2 SNEGSKA, per germline (reference sequence). The V gene lost 7 bases and the J gene lost 1 base, with 11 bases spanning the gap. The investigators amplified TCR beta CDR3 regions from RNA transcripts. HTBI primers were used for first-round RT-PCR of the TCR CDR3. TCRdb reprocessed the multiplex PCR reads via MiXCR and lists one record per CDR3 protein. This repertoire shows approximately 710,000 distinct CDR3 sequences, around 15% found once; its top ten account for around 15%. Patients aged 18 to 65 had newly diagnosed hyperthyroidism lasting under 2 months. Patients showing uncontrolled infection, other autoimmune disease, pregnancy or lactation were ineligible. Clinical symptoms, serum thyroxine and TRAb, thyroid ultrasound and orbital computed tomography together formed the diagnostic basis.

The clonotype comes from a man aged 45-65 years with Graves' hyperthyroidism. Sequencing was carried out using blood. This rearrangement joins TRBV20-1 to TRBJ2-7, with D unclear. The CDR3 sequence is CSGGMQSYEQYF. The CDR3 DNA reads TGCAGTGGAGGTATGCAGTCCTACGAGCAGTACTTC.